What follows are 15 T cell receptor beta chains derived from one specimen sequenced in a study of Graves' ophthalmopathy and Graves' hyperthyroidism. The authors amplified TCR beta CDR3 regions from RNA transcripts. A first-round RT-PCR used HTBI primers, followed by a second-round multiplex PCR. TCRdb used MiXCR to reprocess the multiplex PCR reads, holding one entry per CDR3 protein. The repertoire consists of around 600,000 distinct CDR3 sequences, with more than 40% occurring once and the leading ten covering around 3%. Sequencing was done on a sample of peripheral blood. The receptors here all came from an adult man with Graves' ophthalmopathy.

This clonotype was seen at least ten times. This chain joins TRBV10-3 and TRBJ1-2, with 9 positions matching TRBD1. The CDR3 spans 14 residues. Germline V lookup: CDR1 ENHRY, CDR2 SYGVKD. The V gene end was trimmed by 10 bases and the J gene end by 2 bases; junction bases not matched to a gene: 8. CDR3 bases: TGTGCCAGCAGCGGGACAGGGATCAACTATGGCTACACCTTC. This encodes CASSGTGINYGYTF.

This clonotype was recorded once. V is TRBV25-1 and J is TRBJ1-2; TRBD1 aligns across 7 bases. The CDR3 covers 14 residues. Per the germline V gene, CDR1 is MGHDK and CDR2 is SYGVNS. J was trimmed by 3 bases and V by 5 bases; bases with no gene match: 6. The CDR3 DNA reads as TGTGCCAGCAGTAAGACAGGGACTGACTATGGCTACACCTTC. Translated, it gives CASSKTGTDYGYTF.

In its sample, this clonotype was seen many times. The V and J genes are TRBV5-1 and TRBJ1-3; D call uncertain. Trimming removed 8 bases at V and 0 bases at J, with 15 bases between. The CDR3 runs 15 residues. CDR1 is SGHRS and CDR2 is YFSETQ in the germline V gene. The CDR3 DNA follows: TGCGCCAGTCGACGGGCCACCAACTCTGGAAACACCATATATTTT. This sequence encodes CASRRATNSGNTIYF.

The J gene is TRBJ2-7, the V gene TRBV12-3 or TRBV12-4, with 7 nucleotides matching TRBD2. The CDR3 has 16 amino acids. The junction had 10 bases not matched to a gene; V was cut back by 4 bases and J by 1 base. The CDR3 DNA reads as TGTGCCAGCAGTTCCTTGTCGAGCGGGACTTCCTACGAGCAGTACTTC. Its protein product is CASSSLSSGTSYEQYF.

In this sample, this clonotype turned up a few times. The V and J genes are TRBV12-3 or TRBV12-4 and TRBJ2-2; the D gene is possibly TRBD2 (6 bases). The CDR3 has 17 amino acids. Trimming cost V 6 bases and J 1 base, with 18 bases left between them. CDR3 loop: CASRQIPGLKNTGELFF. DNA for the CDR3: TGTGCCAGCAGGCAAATTCCGGGACTCAAGAACACCGGGGAGCTGTTTTTT.

This clonotype has at least ten counts. J is TRBJ1-2 and V is TRBV10-3, with D perhaps TRBD1 (6 bases). The CDR3 has 13 residues. Germline CDR1 is ENHRY and CDR2 is SYGVKD. Trimming shortened V by 8 bases and J by 0 bases, and 10 bases separated the two germline ends. The DNA of the CDR3 is TGTGCCATCTCCGGACAGTCTAACTATGGCTACACCTTC. It yields the protein CAISGQSNYGYTF.

This clonotype showed up many times. V usage is TRBV19 and J usage is TRBJ2-6; no clear D. The V gene lost 5 bases and the J gene lost 0 bases, with 14 bases spanning the gap. The V gene's germline CDR1 is LNHDA and CDR2 SQIVND (reference sequence). This CDR3 region has 17 residues. The CDR3 sequence is CASSQGRKDSGANVLTF. As DNA, the CDR3 is TGTGCCAGTAGTCAAGGACGGAAGGACTCTGGGGCCAACGTCCTGACTTTC.

This clonotype was seen repeatedly, ten times or more. The CDR3 is CAIPPSGRVTYEQYF. As DNA, the CDR3 is TGTGCCATCCCACCGAGCGGGAGGGTAACCTACGAGCAGTACTTC. The gene calls are TRBV10-3 and TRBJ2-7; 10 bases are shared with TRBD2. V shed 8 bases, J shed 2 bases, and the junction held 9 bases outside the gene matches. There are 15 residues in the CDR3. In germline, CDR1 is ENHRY, CDR2 SYGVKD.

At least ten counts were recorded for this clonotype. The chain recombines TRBV20-1 with TRBJ1-5, with D perhaps TRBD1 (5 bases). The CDR3 runs 13 residues. Germline CDR1 reads DFQATT; CDR2 reads SNEGSKA (reference sequence). V lost 0 bases, J lost 11 bases, and 14 bases lay in between. The CDR3 reads CSARDGGGGAQHF. The CDR3 DNA follows: TGCAGTGCTAGAGATGGGGGGGGTGGGGCCCAGCATTTT.

This clonotype was detected only a few times. One end of the junction varies from germline; a read error may be responsible. This sequence joins TRBV12-3 or TRBV12-4 and TRBJ1-5; D may be TRBD1 (5 bases). The length of the CDR3 is 18 residues. CDR3 loop: CASSQEPPGTAHNQPQHF. The CDR3 DNA follows: TGCGCCAGCAGCCAAGAACCTCCCGGGACGGCCCATAATCAGCCCCAGCATTTT.

The chain recombines TRBV5-4 with TRBJ2-6; 7 nucleotides line up with TRBD1. This CDR3 is 19 amino acids long. The V gene end was trimmed by 0 bases and the J gene end by 2 bases; junction bases not matched to a gene: 11. Germline CDR1 reads SGHNT; CDR2 reads YYREEE (reference sequence). The CDR3: CASSLAELGTGAGANVLTF. The CDR3 nucleotides are TGTGCCAGCAGCTTGGCGGAGCTTGGCACAGGGGCTGGGGCCAACGTCCTGACTTTC.

This clonotype came up a few times. V usage is TRBV6-1 and J usage is TRBJ2-7, with TRBD1 matching 11 bases. The length of the CDR3 is 13 residues. V lost 7 bases, J lost 5 bases, and 4 bases stayed unmatched. Germline V gene lookup returns CDR1 MNHNS and CDR2 SASEGT. The CDR3 spells CASNPGQGDEQYF. CDR3 bases: TGTGCCAGCAACCCGGGACAGGGGGACGAGCAGTACTTC.

This clonotype was picked up many times. The chain has TRBV7-9 and TRBJ2-7; weak D call: TRBD1 (6 bases). Germline V gene lookup returns CDR1 SEHNR and CDR2 FQNEAQ (reference sequence). V was clipped by 1 base and J by 4 bases, with 17 bases between them. The length of the CDR3 is 16 residues. The CDR3 DNA is TGTGCCAGCAGCTTAGAGCCTGCTCCGGACAGATACGAGCAGTACTTC. The encoded protein is CASSLEPAPDRYEQYF.

Ten or more counts support this clonotype. The chain joins TRBV20-1 to TRBJ1-1; 11 nucleotides align to TRBD1. After removal of 3 bases from V and 0 bases from J, the junction contained 6 bases not matched to a gene. Looked up from germline, CDR1 is DFQATT and CDR2 is SNEGSKA (reference sequence). The CDR3 runs 16 residues. CDR3 DNA sequence: TGCAGTGCTAGGCCGGGACAGGGGGGCGTGAACACTGAAGCTTTCTTT. Amino acid sequence: CSARPGQGGVNTEAFF.

This clonotype was counted between two and nine times. The chain carries TRBV29-1 and TRBJ2-5; 7 nucleotides agree with TRBD1. Germline V gives CDR1 SQVTM, CDR2 ANQGSEA. The CDR3 consists of 12 residues. The ends lost 7 bases at V and 7 bases at J; junction bases unmatched: 9. This CDR3 reads CSGETGIGTQYF. The CDR3, as DNA: TGCAGCGGAGAGACAGGGATTGGGACCCAGTACTTC.